This T cell receptor (beta chain) was documented in a study of patients and donors after allogeneic stem cell transplantation. One entry per CDR3 protein results from TCRdb running MiXCR on the RT-PCR reads. The data show about 200,000 distinct CDR3 sequences, roughly two fifths seen once. The specimen sequenced was blood, either unsorted or a sorted T cell fraction (not recorded which). The clonotype comes from a human donor who was either an allogeneic HSCT recipient or a stem cell or donor lymphocyte infusion donor (not recorded which). It is not recorded whose cells these are; they may come from a transplant donor.

The CDR3 is CASSLLKGMGGYTF. DNA of the CDR3: TGTGCCAGCAGTTTATTGAAGGGTATGGGTGGCTACACCTTC. The rearrangement joins TRBV12-3 or TRBV12-4 to TRBJ1-2; no clear D gene. The CDR3 contains 14 residues. Trimming pared 2 bases from V and 7 bases from J, leaving 14 bases between.